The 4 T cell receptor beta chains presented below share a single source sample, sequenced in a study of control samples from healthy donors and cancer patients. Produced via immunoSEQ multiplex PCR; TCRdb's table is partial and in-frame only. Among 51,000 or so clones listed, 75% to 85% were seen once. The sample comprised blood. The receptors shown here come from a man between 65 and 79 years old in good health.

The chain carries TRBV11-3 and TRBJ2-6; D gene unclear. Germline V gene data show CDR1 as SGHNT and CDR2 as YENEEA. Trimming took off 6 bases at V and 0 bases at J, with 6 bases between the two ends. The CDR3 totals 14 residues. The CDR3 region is CASSHTSGANVLTF. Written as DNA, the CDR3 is TGTGCCAGCAGTCATACCTCTGGGGCCAACGTCCTGACTTTC.

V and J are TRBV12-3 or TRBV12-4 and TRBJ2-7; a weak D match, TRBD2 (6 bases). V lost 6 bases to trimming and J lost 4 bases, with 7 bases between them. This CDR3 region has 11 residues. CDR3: CASRGRYEQYF. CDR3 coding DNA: TGTGCCAGCAGGGGGAGGTACGAGCAGTACTTC.

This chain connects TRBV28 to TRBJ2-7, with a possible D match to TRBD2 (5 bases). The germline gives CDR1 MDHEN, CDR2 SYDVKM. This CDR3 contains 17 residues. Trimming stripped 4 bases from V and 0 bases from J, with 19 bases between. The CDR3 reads CASSSFWVRGHSYEQYF. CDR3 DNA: TGTGCCAGCAGTTCTTTCTGGGTCCGGGGTCACTCCTACGAGCAGTACTTC.

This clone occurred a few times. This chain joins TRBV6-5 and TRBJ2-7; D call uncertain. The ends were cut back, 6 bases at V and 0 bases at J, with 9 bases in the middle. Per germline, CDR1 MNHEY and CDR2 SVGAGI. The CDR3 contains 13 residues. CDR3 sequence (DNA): TGTGCCAGCAGCAGATACTCCTCCTACGAGCAGTACTTC. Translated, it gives CASSRYSSYEQYF.